These T cell receptor beta chains were read from a single sample in a study of T cell repertoires in ileal Crohn's disease. The protocol was immunoSEQ multiplex PCR, while the TCRdb copy is restricted to in-frame clones and leaves out a portion. The sample records around 8,600 clones, around 78% being singletons. The sequenced sample was ileal tissue. The receptors shown here come from an adult with Crohn's disease. The CDR3 runs from the conserved cysteine through the conserved F or W. Each record gives: clone size, D gene, J gene, V gene, CDR3 DNA, CDR3 protein. D genes are given only for firm matches. Some rows mark clone size as missing; the rest say once, few, many or name a class of expanded clone.

size: NA; D: NA; J: TRBJ1-5; V: TRBV6-4; DNA: TGTGCCAGCAGTGCCGGACTCAATCAGCCCCAGCATTTT; CDR3: CASSAGLNQPQHF
size: NA; D: NA; J: TRBJ1-2; V: TRBV29-1; DNA: TGCAGCGTTGGGCTGAACTATGGCTACACCTTC; CDR3: CSVGLNYGYTF
size: few; D: TRBD2; J: TRBJ2-3; V: TRBV5-4; DNA: TGTGCCAGCAGCTTCGGGACTAGCGGCACAGATACGCAGTATTTT; CDR3: CASSFGTSGTDTQYF
size: once; D: TRBD2; J: TRBJ2-7; V: TRBV7-9; DNA: TGTGCCAGCGGACTAGCACACTCCTACGAGCAGTACTTC; CDR3: CASGLAHSYEQYF
size: NA; D: TRBD1; J: TRBJ2-7; V: TRBV25-1; DNA: TGTGCCAGCAGTGAATTCGGGACAGGACTCTACGAGCAGTACTTC; CDR3: CASSEFGTGLYEQYF
size: NA; D: TRBD1; J: TRBJ2-7; V: TRBV30; DNA: TGTGCCTGGAGCACAGGGGACCTCTACGAGCAGTACTTC; CDR3: CAWSTGDLYEQYF
size: once; D: NA; J: TRBJ2-7; V: TRBV19; DNA: TGTGCCAGTAGTTTTATCGACGAGCAGTACTTC; CDR3: CASSFIDEQYF
size: NA; D: NA; J: TRBJ1-1; V: TRBV10-3; DNA: TGTGCCATTTCCAGGGAGGAAAACACTGAAGCTTTCTTT; CDR3: CAISREENTEAFF
size: NA; D: NA; J: TRBJ2-2; V: TRBV23-1; DNA: TGCGCCAGCAGTCAAGTGACCCCTGGGCTCCCGTTTTCGAACACCGGGGAGCTGTTTTTT; CDR3: CASSQVTPGLPFSNTGELFF
size: NA; D: TRBD2; J: TRBJ2-5; V: TRBV19; DNA: TGTGCCAGTAGTAAGGCCGGGCTAGCGGGAGAAGAGACCCAGTACTTC; CDR3: CASSKAGLAGEETQYF
size: NA; D: NA; J: TRBJ1-2; V: TRBV10-2; DNA: TGCGCCAGCTCAACAGAACCGAACTATGGCTACACCTTC; CDR3: CASSTEPNYGYTF
size: NA; D: TRBD2; J: TRBJ2-1; V: TRBV4-1; DNA: TGCGCCAGCAGCGATGAGCGGGGCTGGGATGAGCAGTTCTTC; CDR3: CASSDERGWDEQFF
size: NA; D: TRBD1; J: TRBJ2-1; V: TRBV7-9; DNA: TGTGCCAGCAGAGGGACAGGGGGGAGCGGTGAGCAGTTCTTC; CDR3: CASRGTGGSGEQFF
size: NA; D: NA; J: TRBJ1-2; V: TRBV29-1; DNA: TGCAGCGTTCTGGACAGCAACTATGGCTACACCTTC; CDR3: CSVLDSNYGYTF
size: NA; D: NA; J: TRBJ1-2; V: TRBV14; DNA: TGTGCCAGCAGCCAAGATCGGAACAGTCCCTATGGCTACACCTTC; CDR3: CASSQDRNSPYGYTF
size: NA; D: NA; J: TRBJ2-1; V: TRBV2; DNA: TGTGCCAGCAGTGAATCAGGGGCAACCTACAATGAGCAGTTCTTC; CDR3: CASSESGATYNEQFF
size: NA; D: TRBD1; J: TRBJ2-6; V: TRBV11-2; DNA: TGTGCCAGCAGCCCGGGACAGGGGGGACCTGGGGCCAACGTCCTGACTTTC; CDR3: CASSPGQGGPGANVLTF
size: NA; D: NA; J: TRBJ1-4; V: TRBV9; DNA: TGTGCCAGCAGCCCAGAAGGCAGGGGTCATGAAAAACTGTTTTTT; CDR3: CASSPEGRGHEKLFF
size: NA; D: NA; J: TRBJ2-2; V: TRBV5-1; DNA: TGCGCCAGCAGCTCCGACAGGCCCGGGGAGCTGTTTTTT; CDR3: CASSSDRPGELFF
size: NA; D: TRBD2; J: TRBJ2-2; V: TRBV5-1; DNA: TGCGCCAGCAGCTTGGAAGCTAGCGGGTCCGGGGAGCTGTTTTTT; CDR3: CASSLEASGSGELFF
size: NA; D: NA; J: TRBJ1-5; V: TRBV19; DNA: TGTGCCAGTACCAAGGAGGACTTCGGCAATCAGCCCCAGCATTTT; CDR3: CASTKEDFGNQPQHF
size: NA; D: NA; J: TRBJ1-6; V: TRBV4-1; DNA: TGCGCCAGCAGCCAAGATGGAGGAGTCGGTAATTCACCCCTCCACTTT; CDR3: CASSQDGGVGNSPLHF
size: NA; D: NA; J: TRBJ1-2; V: TRBV6-6; DNA: TGTGCCAGCACTCCCTCGGGGGAGGGTCGAGGCTACACCTTC; CDR3: CASTPSGEGRGYTF
size: NA; D: TRBD1; J: TRBJ2-1; V: TRBV10-2; DNA: TGCGCCAGCAGTGAGTCGACAGGGAATAGGCAGTTCTTC; CDR3: CASSESTGNRQFF
size: once; D: NA; J: TRBJ1-3; V: TRBV9; DNA: TGTGCCAGCAGCGTACAGACAGGAAACACCATATATTTT; CDR3: CASSVQTGNTIYF
size: NA; D: NA; J: TRBJ2-5; V: TRBV5-1; DNA: TGCGCCAGCAGCAAGGGGGGGCGGGAAGAGACCCAGTACTTC; CDR3: CASSKGGREETQYF
size: few; D: NA; J: TRBJ1-6; V: TRBV6-1; DNA: TGTGCCAGCAGTGAATCCCAGGTGCGCAGAGATTCACCCCTCCACTTT; CDR3: CASSESQVRRDSPLHF
size: NA; D: NA; J: TRBJ2-6; V: TRBV11-2; DNA: TGTGCCAGCAGCTTAGATCAGACATCTGGGGCCAACGTCCTGACTTTC; CDR3: CASSLDQTSGANVLTF
size: NA; D: NA; J: TRBJ2-5; V: TRBV11-2; DNA: TGTGCCAGCAGCTTAGCGGGGGATGGGACCCAGTACTTC; CDR3: CASSLAGDGTQYF
size: NA; D: NA; J: TRBJ1-2; V: TRBV9; DNA: TGTGCCAGCCCCAGTGTCGACTATGGCTACACCTTC; CDR3: CASPSVDYGYTF
size: NA; D: TRBD2; J: TRBJ2-1; V: TRBV5-6; DNA: TGTGCCAGCAGCTTGGCCGGGAGGACCTTGCATGAGCAGTTCTTC; CDR3: CASSLAGRTLHEQFF
size: NA; D: TRBD1; J: TRBJ1-1; V: TRBV25-1; DNA: TGTGCCAGCAGTGGACAGGGTAGGGACACTGAAGCTTTCTTT; CDR3: CASSGQGRDTEAFF
size: NA; D: TRBD2; J: TRBJ2-1; V: TRBV27; DNA: TGTGCCAGCAGCCCCGCGAGCGGGAGTTACACCAAAAGCGGGAGTTACAATGAGCAGTTCTTC; CDR3: CASSPASGSYTKSGSYNEQFF
size: NA; D: TRBD1; J: TRBJ1-5; V: TRBV7-8; DNA: TGTGCCTGGGGGGACAGGGGAGGCCAGCCCCAGCATTTT; CDR3: CAWGDRGGQPQHF
size: few; D: NA; J: TRBJ2-1; V: TRBV27; DNA: TGTGCCAGCAGTCCTGGACTGAGCTACAATGAGCAGTTCTTC; CDR3: CASSPGLSYNEQFF
size: NA; D: TRBD2; J: TRBJ2-5; V: TRBV6-1; DNA: TGTGCCAGCAGTGCCCCACCTTTCGGAATACTAGCGGCCTCCCAAGAGACCCAGTACTTC; CDR3: CASSAPPFGILAASQETQYF
size: NA; D: NA; J: TRBJ1-4; V: TRBV7-6; DNA: TGTGCCAGCAGCCGGGGGGGAGGGCCTAATGAAAAACTGTTTTTT; CDR3: CASSRGGGPNEKLFF
size: NA; D: NA; J: TRBJ1-6; V: TRBV7-8; DNA: TGTGCCAGCAGCTTGACAGTTAATTCACCCCTCCACTTT; CDR3: CASSLTVNSPLHF
size: NA; D: TRBD1; J: TRBJ2-5; V: TRBV5-1; DNA: TGCGCCAGCAGCTTGCAGGGGGAAGAGACCCAGTACTTC; CDR3: CASSLQGEETQYF
size: NA; D: NA; J: TRBJ2-7; V: TRBV15; DNA: TGTGCCACCAGCACCCAAGGGGGGGTCTACGAGCAGTACTTC; CDR3: CATSTQGGVYEQYF